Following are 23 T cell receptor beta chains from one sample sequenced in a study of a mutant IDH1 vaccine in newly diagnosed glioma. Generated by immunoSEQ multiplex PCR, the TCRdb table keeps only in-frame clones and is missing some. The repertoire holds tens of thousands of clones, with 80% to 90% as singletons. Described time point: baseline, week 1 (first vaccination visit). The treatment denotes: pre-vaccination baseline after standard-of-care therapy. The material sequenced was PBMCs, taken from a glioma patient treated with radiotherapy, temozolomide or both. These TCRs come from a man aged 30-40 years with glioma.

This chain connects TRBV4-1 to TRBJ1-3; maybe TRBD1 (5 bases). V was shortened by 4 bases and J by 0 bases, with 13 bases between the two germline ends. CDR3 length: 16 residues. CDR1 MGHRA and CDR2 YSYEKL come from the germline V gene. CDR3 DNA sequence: TGCGCCAGCAGCCTGGGGAGGGGCTTCTCTGGAAACACCATATATTTT. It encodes CASSLGRGFSGNTIYF.

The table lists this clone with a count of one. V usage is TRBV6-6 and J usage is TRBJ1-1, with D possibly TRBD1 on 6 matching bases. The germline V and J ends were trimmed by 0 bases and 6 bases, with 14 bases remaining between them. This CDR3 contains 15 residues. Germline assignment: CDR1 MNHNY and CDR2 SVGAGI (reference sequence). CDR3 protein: CASSYSGLGAAEAFF. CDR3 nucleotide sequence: TGTGCCAGCAGTTACTCGGGGTTGGGGGCCGCTGAAGCTTTCTTT.

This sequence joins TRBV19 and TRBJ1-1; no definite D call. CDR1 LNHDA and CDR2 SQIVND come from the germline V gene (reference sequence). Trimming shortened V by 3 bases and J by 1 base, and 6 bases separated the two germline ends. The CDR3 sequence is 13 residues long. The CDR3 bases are TGTGCCAGTAGTATCCAACCGAACACTGAAGCTTTCTTT. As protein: CASSIQPNTEAFF. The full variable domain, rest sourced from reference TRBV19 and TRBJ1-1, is DGGITQSPKYLFRKEGQNVTLSCEQNLNHDAMYWYRQDPGQGLRLIYYSQIVNDFQKGDIAEGYSVSREKKESFPLTVTSAQKNPTAFYLCASSIQPNTEAFFGQGTRLTVV.

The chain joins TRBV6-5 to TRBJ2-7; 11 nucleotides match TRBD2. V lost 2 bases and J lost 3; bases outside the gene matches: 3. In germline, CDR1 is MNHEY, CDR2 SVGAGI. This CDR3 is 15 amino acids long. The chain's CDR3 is CASSYGLAGGYEQYF. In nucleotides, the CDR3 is TGTGCCAGCAGTTACGGCCTAGCGGGGGGCTACGAGCAGTACTTC.

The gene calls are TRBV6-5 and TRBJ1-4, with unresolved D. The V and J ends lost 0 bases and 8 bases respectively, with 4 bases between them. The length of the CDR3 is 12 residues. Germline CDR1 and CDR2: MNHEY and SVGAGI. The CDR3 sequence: CASSYSGEKLFF. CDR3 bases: TGTGCCAGCAGTTACTCGGGGGAAAAACTGTTTTTT.

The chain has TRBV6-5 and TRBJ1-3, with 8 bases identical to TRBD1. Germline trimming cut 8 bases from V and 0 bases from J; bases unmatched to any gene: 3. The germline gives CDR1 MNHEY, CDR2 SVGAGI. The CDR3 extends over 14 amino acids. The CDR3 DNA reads TGTGCCAGCGGCAGGGGGCCCTCTGGAAACACCATATATTTT. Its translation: CASGRGPSGNTIYF.

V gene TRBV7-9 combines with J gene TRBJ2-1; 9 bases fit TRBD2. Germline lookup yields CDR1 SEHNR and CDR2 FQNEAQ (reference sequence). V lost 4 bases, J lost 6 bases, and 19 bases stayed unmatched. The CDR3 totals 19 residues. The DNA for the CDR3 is TGTGCCAGCAGCTCCCCCTTGATTAGAATAGCGGGGGACTTCAATGAGCAGTTCTTC. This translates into CASSSPLIRIAGDFNEQFF.

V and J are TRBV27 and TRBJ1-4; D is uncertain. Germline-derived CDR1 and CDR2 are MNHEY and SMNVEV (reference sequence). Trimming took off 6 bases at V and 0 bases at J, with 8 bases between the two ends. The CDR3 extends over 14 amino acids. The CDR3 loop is CASRRVATNEKLFF. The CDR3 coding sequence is TGTGCCAGCAGACGGGTTGCAACTAATGAAAAACTGTTTTTT.

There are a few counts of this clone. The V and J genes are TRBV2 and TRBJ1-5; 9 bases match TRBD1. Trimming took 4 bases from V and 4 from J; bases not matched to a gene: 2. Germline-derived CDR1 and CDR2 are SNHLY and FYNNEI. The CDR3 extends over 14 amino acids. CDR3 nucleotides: TGTGCCAGCAGTGGGGGACAGGGAAATCAGCCCCAGCATTTT. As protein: CASSGGQGNQPQHF.

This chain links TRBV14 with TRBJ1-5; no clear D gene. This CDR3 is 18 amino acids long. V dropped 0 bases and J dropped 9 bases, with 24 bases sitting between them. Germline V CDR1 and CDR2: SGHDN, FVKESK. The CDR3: CASSQDRRLPRAGRPQHF. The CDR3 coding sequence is TGTGCCAGCAGCCAAGATAGGCGGTTACCTCGGGCTGGGAGGCCCCAGCATTTT.

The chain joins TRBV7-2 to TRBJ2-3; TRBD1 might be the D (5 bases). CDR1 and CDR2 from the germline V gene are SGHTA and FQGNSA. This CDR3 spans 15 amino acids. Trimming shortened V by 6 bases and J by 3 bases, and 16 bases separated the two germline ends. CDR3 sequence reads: CASREGHQVTDTQYF. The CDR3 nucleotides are TGTGCCAGCAGAGAAGGACACCAGGTGACAGATACGCAGTATTTT.

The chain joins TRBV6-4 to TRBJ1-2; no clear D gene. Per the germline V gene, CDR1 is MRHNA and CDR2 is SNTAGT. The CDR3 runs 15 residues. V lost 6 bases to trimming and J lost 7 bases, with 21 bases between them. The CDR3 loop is CASRASGSLLSGYTF. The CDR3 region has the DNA TGTGCCAGCAGGGCAAGCGGGAGTCTTCTTAGTGGCTACACCTTC.

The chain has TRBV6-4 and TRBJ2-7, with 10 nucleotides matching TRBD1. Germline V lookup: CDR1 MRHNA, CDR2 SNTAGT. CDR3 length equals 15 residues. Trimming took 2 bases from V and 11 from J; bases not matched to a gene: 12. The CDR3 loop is CASSDPRQGAQYKYF. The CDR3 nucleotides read TGTGCCAGCAGTGACCCTAGACAGGGGGCGCAGTATAAGTACTTC.

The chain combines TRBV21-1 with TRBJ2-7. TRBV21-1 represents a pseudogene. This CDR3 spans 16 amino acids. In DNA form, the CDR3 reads TGTGCCAGCAGCAAAGGGGCCGGGCCCTACTCCTACGAGCAGTACTTC. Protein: CASSKGAGPYSYEQYF.

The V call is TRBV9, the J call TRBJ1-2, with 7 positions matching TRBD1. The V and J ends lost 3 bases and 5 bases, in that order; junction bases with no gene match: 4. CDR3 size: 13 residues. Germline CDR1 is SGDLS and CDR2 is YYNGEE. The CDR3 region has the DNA TGTGCCAGCAGCGCACAGGGGTCGTATGGCTACACCTTC. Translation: CASSAQGSYGYTF.

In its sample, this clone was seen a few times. CDR3 sequence: CASSQDQVVVRYGYTF. The CDR3 DNA is TGTGCCAGCAGCCAAGACCAGGTGGTAGTCCGCTATGGCTACACCTTC. The chain couples TRBV4-2 to TRBJ1-2; D gene unclear. V gave up 0 bases and J gave up 4 bases, with 15 bases separating them. This CDR3 contains 16 residues. CDR1 LGHNA and CDR2 YNFKEQ come from the germline V gene.

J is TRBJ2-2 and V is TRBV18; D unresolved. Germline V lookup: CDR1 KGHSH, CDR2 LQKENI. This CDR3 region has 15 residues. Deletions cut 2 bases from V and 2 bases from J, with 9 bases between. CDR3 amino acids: CASSPSAVNTGELFF. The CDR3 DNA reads TGTGCCAGCTCACCATCGGCAGTTAACACCGGGGAGCTGTTTTTT. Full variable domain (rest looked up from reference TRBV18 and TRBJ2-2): NAGVMQNPRHLVRRRGQEARLRCSPMKGHSHVYWYRQLPEEGLKFMVYLQKENIIDESGMPKERFSAEFPKEGPSILRIQQVVRGDSAAYFCASSPSAVNTGELFFGEGSRLTVL.

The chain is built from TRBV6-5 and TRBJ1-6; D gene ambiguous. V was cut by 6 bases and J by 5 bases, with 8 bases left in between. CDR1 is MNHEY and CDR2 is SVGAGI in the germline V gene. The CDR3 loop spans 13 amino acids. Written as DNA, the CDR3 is TGTGCCAGCAGATTCATAGATAATTCACCCCTCCACTTT. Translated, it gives CASRFIDNSPLHF.

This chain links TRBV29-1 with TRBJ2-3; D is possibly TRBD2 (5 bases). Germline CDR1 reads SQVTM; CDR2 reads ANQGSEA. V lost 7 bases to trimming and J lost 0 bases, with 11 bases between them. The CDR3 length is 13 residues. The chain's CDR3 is CSAGLSSTDTQYF. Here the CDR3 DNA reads TGCAGCGCTGGACTCTCTAGCACAGATACGCAGTATTTT.

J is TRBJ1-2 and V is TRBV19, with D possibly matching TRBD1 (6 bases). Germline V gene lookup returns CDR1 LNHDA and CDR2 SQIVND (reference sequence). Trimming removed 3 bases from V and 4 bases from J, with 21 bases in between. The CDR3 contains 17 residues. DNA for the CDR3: TGTGCCAGTAGTATCACATCCGGGACATCCGCTACCTATGGCTACACCTTC. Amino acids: CASSITSGTSATYGYTF.

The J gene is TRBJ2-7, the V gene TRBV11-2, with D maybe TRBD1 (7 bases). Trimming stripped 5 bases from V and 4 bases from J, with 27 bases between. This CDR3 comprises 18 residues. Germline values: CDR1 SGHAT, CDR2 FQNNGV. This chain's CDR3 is CASSPAQGGQPTIYEQYF. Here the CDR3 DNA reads TGTGCCAGCAGCCCCGCCCAGGGGGGACAGCCTACTATATACGAGCAGTACTTC. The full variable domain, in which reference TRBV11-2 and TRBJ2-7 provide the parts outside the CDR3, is EAGVAQSPRYKIIEKRQSVAFWCNPISGHATLYWYQQILGQGPKLLIQFQNNGVVDDSQLPKDRFSAERLKGVDSTLKIQPAKLEDSAVYLCASSPAQGGQPTIYEQYFGPGTRLTVT.

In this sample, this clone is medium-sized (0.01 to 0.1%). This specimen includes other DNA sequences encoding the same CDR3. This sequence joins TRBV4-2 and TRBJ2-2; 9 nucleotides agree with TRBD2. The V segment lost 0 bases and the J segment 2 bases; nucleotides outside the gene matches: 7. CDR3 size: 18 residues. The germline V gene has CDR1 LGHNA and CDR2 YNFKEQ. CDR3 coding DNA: TGTGCCAGCAGCCAAGATGGGGCGGGGGGGCCTAACACCGGGGAGCTGTTTTTT. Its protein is CASSQDGAGGPNTGELFF.

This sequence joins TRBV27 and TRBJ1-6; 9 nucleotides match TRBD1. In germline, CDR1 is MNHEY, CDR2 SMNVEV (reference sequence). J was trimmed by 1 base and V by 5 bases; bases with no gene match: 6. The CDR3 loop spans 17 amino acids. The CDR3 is CASSLQGAYSYNSPLHF. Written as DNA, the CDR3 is TGTGCCAGCAGTCTACAGGGGGCATATTCCTATAATTCACCCCTCCACTTT.